What follows is one TCR beta chain and its context. This entry comes from a study of identifying expanded T cells in peripheral blood. The table came from immunoSEQ multiplex PCR; TCRdb's copy has only in-frame clones and leaves some out. The table shows 50,000 to 60,000 clones, with less than 85% occurring only once. During the collection period, no donor immune events like infections were recorded. Germline CDR1 SGDLS, CDR2 YYNGEE. This CDR3 region has 16 residues. Trimming left V 5 bases short and J 5 bases short, with 22 bases between. The sequencing input was blood. The sequence was obtained from a person between 18 and 75 years old in good health. This chain links TRBV9 with TRBJ2-5; D is perhaps TRBD2 (7 bases). CDR3 nucleotide sequence: TGTGCCAGCAGGACCCGGGGGGCATCAGCGGGGGAGACCCAGTACTTC. Its protein product is CASRTRGASAGETQYF.